Described below is a single T cell receptor (beta chain) sequence and its context. In the original processing: Reference gene primer amplification gave estimated nucleated cell counts. TCRdb keeps only in-frame clones here, not all; method: immunoSEQ multiplex PCR. That table is the source of V, J and clone size, and D and trimming were worked out from the DNA. The table records roughly 66,000 clones, about 89% of them present only once. Trimming removed 1 base at V and 3 bases at J, with 13 bases between. Germline values: CDR1 MGHDK, CDR2 SYGVNS. The length of the CDR3 is 15 residues. The sample belongs to a study of blood T cell repertoires in COVID-19. Whole-study context: COVID-19 samples collected from the United States, Italy and Spain covered acute and convalescent phases. PBMCs, B-cell-depleted T cells, or T cells were the source of the cDNA or gDNA that made up the material.

This chain connects TRBV25-1 to TRBJ2-7, with a possible D match to TRBD2 (6 bases). This TCR derives from a human donor in a cohort sampled during active COVID-19. Sequencing was carried out using peripheral blood. The CDR3 protein is CASSESSLSGYEQYF. For the CDR3, the DNA is TGTGCCAGCAGTGAATCTAGTCTTAGCGGCTACGAGCAGTACTTC.